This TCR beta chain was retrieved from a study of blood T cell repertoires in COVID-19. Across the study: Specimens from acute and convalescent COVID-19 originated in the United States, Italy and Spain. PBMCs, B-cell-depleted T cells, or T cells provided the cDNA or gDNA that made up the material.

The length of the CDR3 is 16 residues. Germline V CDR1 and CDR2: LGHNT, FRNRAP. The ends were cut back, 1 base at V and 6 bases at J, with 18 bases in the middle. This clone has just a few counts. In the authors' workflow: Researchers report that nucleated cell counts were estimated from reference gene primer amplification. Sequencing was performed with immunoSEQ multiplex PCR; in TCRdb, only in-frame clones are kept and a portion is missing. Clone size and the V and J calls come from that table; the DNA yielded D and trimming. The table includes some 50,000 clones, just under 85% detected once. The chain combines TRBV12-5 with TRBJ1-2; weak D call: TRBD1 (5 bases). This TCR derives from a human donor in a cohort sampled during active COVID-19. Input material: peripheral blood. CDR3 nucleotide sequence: TGTGCTAGTGGTTTGGCCCACCGTCAGGGTGAAAATGGCTACACCTTC. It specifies CASGLAHRQGENGYTF.